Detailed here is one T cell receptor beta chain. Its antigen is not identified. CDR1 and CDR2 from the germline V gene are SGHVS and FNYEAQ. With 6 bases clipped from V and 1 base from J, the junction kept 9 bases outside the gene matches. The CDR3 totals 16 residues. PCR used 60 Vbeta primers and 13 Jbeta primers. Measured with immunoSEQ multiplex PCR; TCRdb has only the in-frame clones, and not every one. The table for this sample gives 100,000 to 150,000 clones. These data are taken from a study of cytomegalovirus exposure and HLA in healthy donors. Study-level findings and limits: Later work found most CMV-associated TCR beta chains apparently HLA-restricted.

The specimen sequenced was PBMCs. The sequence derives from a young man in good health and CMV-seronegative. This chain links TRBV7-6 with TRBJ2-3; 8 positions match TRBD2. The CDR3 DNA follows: TGTGCCAGCAGATTAATTGCGGGGGGCCGCACAGATACGCAGTATTTT. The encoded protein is CASRLIAGGRTDTQYF.